Shown below are 20 T cell receptor beta chains from a single sample sequenced in a study of blood T cell repertoires in COVID-19. Data came from immunoSEQ multiplex PCR; TCRdb stores just in-frame clones and leaves some out. The sample has 150,000 or so clones, about nine tenths seen once. Sequencing was carried out using PBMCs or T cells enriched from blood (not recorded which). The source of these receptors is a man aged 45-60 years who had recovered from COVID-19.

The chain uses TRBV20-1 and TRBJ2-1, with 9 positions matching TRBD2. The V gene's germline CDR1 is DFQATT and CDR2 SNEGSKA (reference sequence). There are 15 residues in the CDR3. Trimming removed 3 bases from V and 0 bases from J; junction bases left unmatched: 3. Here the CDR3 reads CSASRSGSSYNEQFF. The CDR3 DNA reads as TGCAGTGCTAGTCGTAGCGGGAGCTCCTACAATGAGCAGTTCTTC.

This chain joins TRBV5-1 and TRBJ1-2; no reliable D call. The CDR3 contains 14 residues. CDR1 is SGHRS and CDR2 is YFSETQ in the germline V gene. Trimming removed 0 bases from V and 3 bases from J, with 9 bases in between. The CDR3 is CASSLGLQYYGYTF. CDR3 sequence (DNA): TGCGCCAGCAGCTTGGGCCTGCAGTACTATGGCTACACCTTC.

The chain combines TRBV28 with TRBJ1-1; possibly TRBD1 for D (6 bases). Germline CDR1 reads MDHEN; CDR2 reads SYDVKM. The CDR3 sequence is 16 residues long. Between the trimmed V and J ends, which lost 4 bases and 2 bases, there was a span of 17 bases. CDR3 in DNA: TGTGCCAGCAGTTACCTACAGGGTAGGGGAAACACTGAAGCTTTCTTT. As protein: CASSYLQGRGNTEAFF.

V usage is TRBV2 and J usage is TRBJ1-6, with no clear D. V lost 3 bases and J 10 bases, leaving 22 bases between the germline ends. Germline CDR1 and CDR2: SNHLY and FYNNEI. This CDR3 comprises 17 residues. The CDR3 loop reads CASSDIRWQEVRSPLHF. In nucleotides, the CDR3 is TGTGCCAGCAGTGATATACGGTGGCAGGAGGTTCGCTCACCCCTCCACTTT.

This chain joins TRBV28 and TRBJ1-2, with D perhaps matching TRBD1 (6 bases). CDR3 length equals 12 residues. Deletions cut 9 bases from V and 9 bases from J, with 17 bases between. Germline values: CDR1 MDHEN, CDR2 SYDVKM. For the CDR3, the DNA is TGTGCCAGTGTCCAGGGGCGCCGTAGCTACACCTTC. It codes for CASVQGRRSYTF.

This clone came up once. J is TRBJ2-1 and V is TRBV12-3 or TRBV12-4, with D maybe TRBD2 (7 bases). V shed 4 bases and J shed 8 bases, with 12 bases lying between them. The CDR3 runs 13 residues. CDR3 sequence reads: CASSWEGDDEQFF. The CDR3 coding sequence is TGTGCCAGCAGTTGGGAGGGGGACGATGAGCAGTTCTTC.

This chain connects TRBV7-2 to TRBJ1-2; D possibly corresponds to TRBD1 (6 bases). V lost 2 bases to trimming and J lost 0 bases, with 10 bases between them. The germline gives CDR1 SGHTA, CDR2 FQGNSA. The CDR3 covers 15 residues. Here the CDR3 reads CASSLQGPANYGYTF. CDR3 in DNA: TGTGCCAGCAGCTTACAGGGGCCCGCTAACTATGGCTACACCTTC.

The genes are TRBV10-3 and TRBJ2-1, with 7 bases identical to TRBD1. V lost 10 bases, J lost 4 bases, and 13 bases stayed unmatched. Germline V CDR1 and CDR2: ENHRY, SYGVKD. CDR3 length equals 15 residues. This CDR3 is CATSEGQDTYNEQFF. As DNA, the CDR3 is TGTGCCACCAGCGAAGGACAGGACACATACAATGAGCAGTTCTTC.

The J gene is TRBJ1-2, the V gene TRBV7-9, with a weak D call TRBD1 (5 bases). There are 13 residues in the CDR3. Trimming took off 1 base at V and 8 bases at J, with 11 bases between the two ends. Germline-derived CDR1 and CDR2 are SEHNR and FQNEAQ (reference sequence). The CDR3, as DNA: TGTGCCAGCAGCTTAGTCAGGGTAGGCGGCTACACCTTC. Amino acids: CASSLVRVGGYTF.

This clone was recorded only once. Other DNA sequences in this specimen translate into the identical CDR3. The chain uses TRBV5-1 and TRBJ1-1; 7 bases match TRBD1. CDR1 is SGHRS, CDR2 YFSETQ, per germline. This CDR3 spans 14 amino acids. The V segment lost 0 bases and the J segment 4 bases; nucleotides outside the gene matches: 3. CDR3 protein: CASSLDRGLTEAFF. The CDR3 nucleotides read TGCGCCAGCAGCTTGGACAGGGGACTCACTGAAGCTTTCTTT. Filled out from reference TRBV5-1 and TRBJ1-1, the complete variable domain reads KAGVTQTPRYLIKTRGQQVTLSCSPISGHRSVSWYQQTPGQGLQFLFEYFSETQRNKGNFPGRFSGRQFSNSRSEMNVSTLELGDSALYLCASSLDRGLTEAFFGQGTRLTVV.

V usage is TRBV6-5 and J usage is TRBJ1-5; TRBD1 is a possible D gene (6 bases). V was clipped by 6 bases and J by 0 bases, with 12 bases between them. The length of the CDR3 is 15 residues. Germline CDR1 reads MNHEY; CDR2 reads SVGAGI. CDR3 in DNA: TGTGCCAGCAGCAGGACAGAATCTAGCAATCAGCCCCAGCATTTT. This sequence encodes CASSRTESSNQPQHF.

This clone was seen a few times. The chain couples TRBV19 to TRBJ2-7; TRBD2 matches at 8 bases. The V gene end was trimmed by 0 bases and the J gene end by 3 bases; junction bases not matched to a gene: 4. CDR3 length: 15 amino acids. Germline CDR1 and CDR2: LNHDA and SQIVND (reference sequence). This CDR3 is CASSIEAGVSYEQYF. Here the CDR3 DNA reads TGTGCCAGTAGTATAGAAGCGGGAGTGAGCTACGAGCAGTACTTC. The full variable domain, its missing parts supplied by reference TRBV19 and TRBJ2-7, is DGGITQSPKYLFRKEGQNVTLSCEQNLNHDAMYWYRQDPGQGLRLIYYSQIVNDFQKGDIAEGYSVSREKKESFPLTVTSAQKNPTAFYLCASSIEAGVSYEQYFGPGTRLTVT.

This sequence joins TRBV9 and TRBJ2-2; 10 bases are a match to TRBD2. The V segment lost 3 bases and the J segment 2 bases; nucleotides outside the gene matches: 1. Germline CDR1 and CDR2: SGDLS and YYNGEE. The CDR3 extends over 15 amino acids. This chain's CDR3 is CASSGLAGNTGELFF. CDR3 bases: TGTGCCAGCAGCGGACTAGCGGGCAACACCGGGGAGCTGTTTTTT.

V is TRBV4-3 and J is TRBJ2-3; 11 bases line up with TRBD2. The CDR3 totals 19 residues. Trimming removed 1 base from V and 5 bases from J; junction bases left unmatched: 14. Per the germline V gene, CDR1 is LGHNA and CDR2 is YSLEER. The CDR3 is CASSQAITSGSSGRDTQYF. In DNA, the CDR3 is TGCGCCAGCAGCCAAGCGATTACTAGCGGGAGCTCCGGGCGAGATACGCAGTATTTT.

This chain joins TRBV24-1 and TRBJ2-3; 7 bases fit TRBD1. The V segment lost 0 bases and the J segment 9 bases; nucleotides outside the gene matches: 2. CDR3 length: 13 amino acids. Germline V gene lookup returns CDR1 KGHDR and CDR2 SFDVKD. The CDR3 nucleotides read TGTGCCACCAGTGATTTGACAGGGGTGACGCAGTATTTT. It encodes CATSDLTGVTQYF.

V gene TRBV27 combines with J gene TRBJ1-3; D gene uncertain. Trimming shortened V by 5 bases and J by 0 bases, and 17 bases separated the two germline ends. Germline loops: CDR1 MNHEY, CDR2 SMNVEV (reference sequence). The CDR3 runs 17 residues. CDR3 bases: TGTGCCAGCAGTACCCTCCCAGGTGGAATCTCTGGAAACACCATATATTTT. Its protein product is CASSTLPGGISGNTIYF.

V and J are TRBV24-1 and TRBJ2-2; TRBD2 is a possible D gene (5 bases). Trimming removed 0 bases at V and 7 bases at J, with 14 bases between. The CDR3 loop spans 16 amino acids. Germline V gene data show CDR1 as KGHDR and CDR2 as SFDVKD. CDR3 loop: CATSDLGQSSDGELFF. The CDR3 bases are TGTGCCACCAGTGATTTGGGTCAGAGTAGCGACGGGGAGCTGTTTTTT.

In DNA form, the CDR3 reads TGCACCAGCTGCCGACTAGCGGAATCCTACGAGCAGTACGTC. This encodes CTSCRLAESYEQYV. The V gene is TRBV1, the J gene TRBJ2-7; TRBD2, the table's D call, lacks a check against the DNA. TRBV1 is annotated as a pseudogene. The CDR3 consists of 14 residues.

The V call is TRBV10-3, the J call TRBJ1-6, with 8 bases matching TRBD1. Trimming at V came to 10 bases and at J to 10 bases, leaving 12 bases not matched to a gene. The CDR3 runs to 14 residues. CDR1 and CDR2 from the germline V gene are ENHRY and SYGVKD. CDR3 residues: CATRGGTGESPLHF. CDR3 in DNA: TGTGCCACCCGGGGCGGGACAGGAGAGTCACCCCTCCACTTT.

V usage is TRBV12-3 or TRBV12-4 and J usage is TRBJ1-4; 7 bases are a match to TRBD1. Losses at the gene ends were 4 bases for V and 10 bases for J; bases not matched to a gene: 0. This CDR3 is built from 11 residues. The CDR3 DNA reads TGTGCCAGCAGTTACAGGGGAAAACTGTTTTTT. As protein: CASSYRGKLFF.